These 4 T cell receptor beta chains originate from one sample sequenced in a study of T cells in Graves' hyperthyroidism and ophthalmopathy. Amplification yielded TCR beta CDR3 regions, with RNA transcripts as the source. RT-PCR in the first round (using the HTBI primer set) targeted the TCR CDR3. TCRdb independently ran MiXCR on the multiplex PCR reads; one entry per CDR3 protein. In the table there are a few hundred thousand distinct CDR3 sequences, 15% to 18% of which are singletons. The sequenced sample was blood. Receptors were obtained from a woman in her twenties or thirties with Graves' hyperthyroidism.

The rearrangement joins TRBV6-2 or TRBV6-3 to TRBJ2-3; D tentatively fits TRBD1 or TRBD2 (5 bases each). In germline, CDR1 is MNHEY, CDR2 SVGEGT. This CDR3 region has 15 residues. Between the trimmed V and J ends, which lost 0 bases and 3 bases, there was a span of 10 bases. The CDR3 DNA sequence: TGTGCCAGCAGTTACTCTCGGGGCAGGACAGATACGCAGTATTTT. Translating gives CASSYSRGRTDTQYF.

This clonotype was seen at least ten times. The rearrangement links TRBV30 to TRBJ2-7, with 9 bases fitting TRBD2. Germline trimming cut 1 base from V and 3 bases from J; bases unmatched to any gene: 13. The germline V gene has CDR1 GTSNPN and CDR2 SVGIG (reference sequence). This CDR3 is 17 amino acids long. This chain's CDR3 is CAWSERRVAGGRYEQYF. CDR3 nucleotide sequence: TGTGCCTGGAGTGAACGTCGCGTCGCGGGAGGGCGCTACGAGCAGTACTTC.

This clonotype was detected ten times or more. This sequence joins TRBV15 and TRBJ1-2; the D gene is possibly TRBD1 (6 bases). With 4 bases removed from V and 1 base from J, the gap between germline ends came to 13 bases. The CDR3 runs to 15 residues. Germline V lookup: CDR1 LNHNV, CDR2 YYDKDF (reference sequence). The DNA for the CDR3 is TGTGCCACCAGCATAACGACAGGAGGTAACTATGGCTACACCTTC. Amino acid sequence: CATSITTGGNYGYTF.

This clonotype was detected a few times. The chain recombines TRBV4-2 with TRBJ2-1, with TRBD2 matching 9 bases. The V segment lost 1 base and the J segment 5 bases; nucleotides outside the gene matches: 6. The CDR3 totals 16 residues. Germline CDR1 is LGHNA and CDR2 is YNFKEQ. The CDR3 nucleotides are TGTGCCAGCAGCCAAGGAGGCGGGAGGGCCCACAATGAGCAGTTCTTC. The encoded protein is CASSQGGGRAHNEQFF.